This entry concerns a single T cell receptor (beta chain). Its matching antigen is unknown. CDR3 length: 14 amino acids. J was trimmed by 1 base and V by 4 bases; bases with no gene match: 4. Germline loops: CDR1 SGHRS, CDR2 YFSETQ. These data belong to a study of cytomegalovirus exposure and HLA in healthy donors. Overall study context: There were 350 to 450 genotyped donors. Of these, 81% fell in the genetic ancestry cluster associated with self-reported Caucasian donors.

The PCR employed 60 Vbeta primers together with 13 Jbeta primers. Clones were read by immunoSEQ multiplex PCR, and TCRdb kept only the in-frame ones, dropping some. The top ten hold over 4% of the sample, which has around 110,000 clones, around 70% seen once. General study points: Reportedly, fewer N-insertions than the approximately 610-donor mean appeared in an Asian-associated ancestry cluster in a later analysis. The study listed roughly 160 cytomegalovirus-associated TCR beta chains. It was reported that the classifier diagnosed cytomegalovirus status with high specificity and sensitivity in both the original and validation cohorts.

The sequenced sample was PBMCs. This chain uses TRBV5-1 with TRBJ2-7; 8 nucleotides match TRBD2. The TCR sequence derives from a man younger than 40 in good health and CMV-seropositive. In DNA, the CDR3 is TGCGCCAGCAGCACTAGCGGCATATCCTACGAGCAGTACTTC. Encoded protein: CASSTSGISYEQYF. Complete variable domain (other parts from reference TRBV5-1 and TRBJ2-7): KAGVTQTPRYLIKTRGQQVTLSCSPISGHRSVSWYQQTPGQGLQFLFEYFSETQRNKGNFPGRFSGRQFSNSRSEMNVSTLELGDSALYLCASSTSGISYEQYFGPGTRLTVT.